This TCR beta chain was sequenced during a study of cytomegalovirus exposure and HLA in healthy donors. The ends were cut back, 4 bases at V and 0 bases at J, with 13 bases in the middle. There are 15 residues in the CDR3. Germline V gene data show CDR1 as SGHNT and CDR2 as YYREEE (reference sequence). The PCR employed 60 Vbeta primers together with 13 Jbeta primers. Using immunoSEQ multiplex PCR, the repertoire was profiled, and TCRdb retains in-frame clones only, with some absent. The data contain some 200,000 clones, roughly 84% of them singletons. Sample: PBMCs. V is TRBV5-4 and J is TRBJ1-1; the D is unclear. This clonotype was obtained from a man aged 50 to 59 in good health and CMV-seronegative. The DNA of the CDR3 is TGTGCCAGCAGCCCGGAGGGCAGCCTGAACACTGAAGCTTTCTTT. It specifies CASSPEGSLNTEAFF. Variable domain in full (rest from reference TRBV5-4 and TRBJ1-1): ETGVTQSPTHLIKTRGQQVTLRCSSQSGHNTVSWYQQALGQGPQFIFQYYREEENGRGNFPPRFSGLQFPNYSSELNVNALELDDSALYLCASSPEGSLNTEAFFGQGTRLTVV.